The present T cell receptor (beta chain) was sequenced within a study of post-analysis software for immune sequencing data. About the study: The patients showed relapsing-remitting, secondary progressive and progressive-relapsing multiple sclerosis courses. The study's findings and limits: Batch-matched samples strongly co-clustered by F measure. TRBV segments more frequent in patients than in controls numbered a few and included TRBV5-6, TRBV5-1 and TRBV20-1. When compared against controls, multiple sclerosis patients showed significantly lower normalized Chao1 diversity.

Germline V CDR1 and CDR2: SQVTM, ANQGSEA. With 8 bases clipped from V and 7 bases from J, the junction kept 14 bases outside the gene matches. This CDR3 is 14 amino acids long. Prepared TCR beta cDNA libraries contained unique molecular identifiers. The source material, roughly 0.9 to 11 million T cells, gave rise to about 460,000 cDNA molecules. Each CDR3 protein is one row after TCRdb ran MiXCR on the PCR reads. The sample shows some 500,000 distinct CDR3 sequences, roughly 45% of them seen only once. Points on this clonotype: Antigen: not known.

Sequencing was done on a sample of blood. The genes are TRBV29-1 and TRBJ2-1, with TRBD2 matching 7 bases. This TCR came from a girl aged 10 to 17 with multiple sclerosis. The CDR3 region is CSSEVAGITNEQFF. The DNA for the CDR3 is TGCAGCTCCGAGGTAGCGGGCATAACTAATGAGCAGTTCTTC.